These T cell receptor beta chains were read from a single sample in a study of cytomegalovirus exposure and HLA in healthy donors. Produced via immunoSEQ multiplex PCR; TCRdb's table is partial and in-frame only. The sample consists of approximately 150,000 clones, about two thirds of them appearing once. The sample comprised PBMCs. The receptor set was obtained from a man aged 25-40 years in good health and CMV-seropositive. Each CDR3 is given with its conserved first and last residue. The D gene is left open where the match is weak.

v_gene,j_gene,d_gene,len,CDR3aa
TRBV5-4,.,.,12,CASSFDTDTQHF
TRBV6-5,TRBJ2-1,.,11,CASSYGGEQFF
TRBV2,TRBJ1-2,.,12,CASSEALFGYTF
TRBV6-5,TRBJ2-5,TRBD1,14,CASSYSAGGETQYF
TRBV15,TRBJ1-1,.,12,CATRGPNTEAFF
TRBV30,TRBJ1-1,TRBD1,15,CAWSVTGGVGTEAFF
TRBV4-2,TRBJ2-1,.,17,CASSQDQGSSSYNEQFF
TRBV6-1,TRBJ2-7,.,12,CASSDIVYEQYF
TRBV13,TRBJ1-2,.,14,CASSWILRGASYTF
TRBV5-1,TRBJ2-5,.,14,CASSLDGIRETQYF
TRBV30,TRBJ1-4,TRBD1,17,CAWSPRDRGTLDEKLFF
TRBV5-1,TRBJ2-1,TRBD2,17,CASSPKTSGREYNEQFF
TRBV6-5,TRBJ1-2,.,13,CASSLEQGCGYTF
TRBV11-2,TRBJ2-7,TRBD1,12,CASSSQGYEQYF
TRBV14,TRBJ2-2,.,17,CASSHAKWQGGVGELLF
TRBV6-5,TRBJ1-1,.,14,CASSYGGANTEAFF
TRBV2,TRBJ2-7,TRBD2,13,CASGLAIRYEQYF
TRBV28,TRBJ1-1,.,14,CASSSLVSGTEAFF
TRBV6-5,TRBJ2-3,.,13,CASRAAGFGTQYF
TRBV7-2,TRBJ2-2,TRBD1,15,CASSLRDRDTGELFF
TRBV2,TRBJ2-7,TRBD1,14,CASSLPGGVYEQYF
TRBV29-1,TRBJ2-7,TRBD2,12,CSVELAAYEQYF
TRBV19,TRBJ2-7,TRBD1,13,CASSTGTGGEQYF
TRBV5-4,TRBJ1-2,TRBD1,14,CASSPGQALYGYTF
TRBV6-1,TRBJ1-5,.,16,CASSEAWLGGRQPQHF
TRBV6-5,TRBJ2-3,TRBD2,14,CASSFGTSADTQYF
TRBV7-8,TRBJ1-5,.,13,CASSLGGSQPQHF
TRBV5-1,TRBJ2-1,TRBD1,15,CASSPGQGAGNEQFF
TRBV10-3,TRBJ2-1,.,14,CAISVLAPYNEQFF
TRBV13,TRBJ1-1,.,15,CASSLARGRGTEAFF
TRBV5-1,TRBJ2-1,.,14,CASSLTIRRDEQFF
TRBV6-1,TRBJ2-1,.,14,CASSSRDFRGEQFF
TRBV28,TRBJ1-2,TRBD1,16,CASSSLSGQGRGSYTF
TRBV7-9,TRBJ1-5,TRBD1,18,CASSLSPTVQGWDQPQHF
TRBV6-4,TRBJ2-1,TRBD2,14,CASSESGRGNEQFF
TRBV28,TRBJ2-7,.,12,CASSSSHYEQYF
TRBV5-5,TRBJ1-2,.,15,CASSLVDGREDGYTF
TRBV29-1,.,TRBD1,14,CSVVGQGAMYEQYF
TRBV19,TRBJ1-3,.,14,CASSIGVPGNTIYF
TRBV6-1,TRBJ1-1,TRBD1,16,CASSEGAGGVNTEAFF
TRBV11-2,TRBJ1-3,.,16,CASSLVRGSSGNTIYF
TRBV7-8,.,TRBD1,14,CASSLEGQIYEQYF
TRBV18,TRBJ2-7,.,14,CASSPRGSIDEQYF
TRBV5-5,TRBJ1-1,.,14,CASSLATAGTEAFF
TRBV19,TRBJ2-7,.,18,CASSIYGGQRDRSYEQYF
TRBV6-6,TRBJ1-1,.,10,CASRNTEAFF
TRBV2,TRBJ1-5,TRBD1,14,CASSLQGSDQPQHF
TRBV14,TRBJ2-7,.,16,CASRPQGGFYLNEQYF
TRBV18,TRBJ2-7,TRBD2,17,CASSPFASGRIFYEQYF
TRBV6-5,TRBJ2-1,.,13,CASSGTNYNEQFF
TRBV5-4,TRBJ1-2,.,15,CASSSGDRDNYGYTF
TRBV9,TRBJ2-1,TRBD2,15,CASSQTWTRIHEQFF
TRBV6-5,TRBJ1-2,.,13,CASEPSGKYGYTF
TRBV27,TRBJ1-5,.,16,CASSLYPGVSGQPQHF
TRBV7-9,TRBJ1-2,.,13,CASSLVGVEGYTF